The 26 T cell receptor beta chains below were found in one sample sequenced in a study of OX40 agonist ivuxolimab in advanced cancers. The data were produced by immunoSEQ multiplex PCR, yet TCRdb's version contains in-frame clones alone and is incomplete. Of 75,000 to 95,000 clones listed, 92% are singletons. This specimen consisted of CD4+ or CD8+ T cells sorted from blood, obtained in a trial of the OX40 agonist ivuxolimab. The origin of the receptors is an adult with an advanced solid tumor such as melanoma, head and neck, liver or kidney cancer.

The chain combines TRBV14 with TRBJ2-7, with D unclear. Looked up from germline, CDR1 is SGHDN and CDR2 is FVKESK. The V and J ends lost 3 bases and 3 bases respectively, with 6 bases between them. This CDR3 region has 12 residues. DNA for the CDR3: TGTGCCAGCAGCCATGTAGACTACGAGCAGTACTTC. Protein: CASSHVDYEQYF.

This chain joins TRBV25-1 and TRBJ1-2, with D possibly matching TRBD1 (5 bases). Between the trimmed V and J ends, which lost 6 bases and 3 bases, there was a span of 11 bases. The CDR3 contains 13 residues. The germline CDR1 and CDR2 sequences are MGHDK and SYGVNS. The CDR3 protein is CASSGTTDYGYTF. CDR3 in DNA: TGTGCCAGCAGCGGGACGACGGACTATGGCTACACCTTC.

The chain joins TRBV7-3 to TRBJ1-2; D gene ambiguous. The CDR3 is 12 residues long. V was clipped by 3 bases and J by 8 bases, with 10 bases between them. Germline V gene data show CDR1 as SGHTA and CDR2 as FQGTGA. The CDR3 DNA is TGTGCCAGCAGCTTGGGCGGTGAAGGCTACACCTTC. Amino acid sequence: CASSLGGEGYTF.

The chain joins TRBV7-9 to TRBJ1-3; 11 nucleotides align to TRBD1. Germline trimming cut 5 bases from V and 16 bases from J; bases unmatched to any gene: 7. This CDR3 is built from 12 residues. CDR1 is SEHNR and CDR2 is FQNEAQ in the germline V gene (reference sequence). CDR3 sequence reads: CASSPRTGGEYF. The CDR3 region has the DNA TGTGCCAGCAGCCCAAGGACAGGGGGCGAGTATTTT.

The chain carries TRBV4-3 and TRBJ2-3, with a possible D match to TRBD1 (7 bases). The CDR3 runs to 15 residues. Germline V gene data show CDR1 as LGHNA and CDR2 as YSLEER. V lost 4 bases, J lost 6 bases, and 17 bases lay in between. CDR3 DNA: TGCGCCAGCAGCCCCCTCAGGGGGGATGTGGATACGCAGTATTTT. This gives the protein CASSPLRGDVDTQYF.

The J gene is TRBJ1-1, the V gene TRBV5-6; D is unresolved. This CDR3 spans 15 amino acids. CDR1 SGHDT and CDR2 YYEEEE come from the germline V gene. The V end lost 4 bases, the J end lost 3 bases, and 16 bases lay between the germline ends. The CDR3: CASSPRLVRHTEAFF. The CDR3 DNA reads TGTGCCAGCAGCCCCCGGTTGGTTAGGCACACTGAAGCTTTCTTT.

The CDR3 region has the DNA TGTGCCAGCAGTTTGTACCGGGCGCCATTGGGTAATGAGCAGTTCTTC. The encoded protein is CASSLYRAPLGNEQFF. The V call is TRBV28, the J call TRBJ2-1; D ambiguous. Germline CDR1 reads MDHEN; CDR2 reads SYDVKM. CDR3 length equals 16 residues. V lost 3 bases, J lost 7 bases, and 19 bases lay in between. Using reference TRBV28 and TRBJ2-1 for the parts outside the CDR3, the full variable domain is DVKVTQSSRYLVKRTGEKVFLECVQDMDHENMFWYRQDPGLGLRLIYFSYDVKMKEKGDIPEGYSVSREKKERFSLILESASTNQTSMYLCASSLYRAPLGNEQFFGPGTRLTVL.

The gene calls are TRBV7-9 and TRBJ1-2; D ambiguous. The CDR3 is 15 residues long. Germline V gene data show CDR1 as SEHNR and CDR2 as FQNEAQ (reference sequence). Trimming stripped 4 bases from V and 7 bases from J, with 19 bases between. The CDR3 DNA follows: TGTGCCAGCAGCTCCGACCCGTTAGGTTGGCGTGGCTACACCTTC. This translates into CASSSDPLGWRGYTF.

The CDR3 here is CASSLVLGSGNTIYF. The DNA for the CDR3 is TGTGCCAGCAGCTTAGTATTGGGCTCTGGAAACACCATATATTTT. This rearrangement joins TRBV7-2 to TRBJ1-3; D is unresolved. CDR1 is SGHTA and CDR2 is FQGNSA in the germline V gene. V lost 1 base and J 0 bases, leaving 7 bases between the germline ends. CDR3 length equals 15 residues.

The chain links TRBV4-2 to TRBJ2-1; 8 bases line up with TRBD2. Trimming removed 1 base from V and 4 bases from J; junction bases left unmatched: 9. The CDR3 is 17 residues long. CDR1 and CDR2 from the germline V gene are LGHNA and YNFKEQ. CDR3 sequence reads: CASSQGHSGAAYNEQFF. The CDR3 region has the DNA TGTGCCAGCAGCCAAGGCCATAGCGGGGCGGCTTACAATGAGCAGTTCTTC.

V is TRBV6-6 and J is TRBJ1-4; the D gene is possibly TRBD1 (6 bases). In germline, CDR1 is MNHNY, CDR2 SVGAGI (reference sequence). CDR3 size: 14 residues. The germline V and J ends were trimmed by 5 bases and 6 bases, with 13 bases remaining between them. The CDR3 is CASSKRGGDEKLFF. The CDR3 DNA sequence: TGTGCCAGCAGTAAAAGGGGGGGGGATGAAAAACTGTTTTTT.

The chain has TRBV7-2 and TRBJ1-5, with D possibly matching TRBD1 (5 bases). The CDR3 contains 13 residues. CDR1 and CDR2 (germline): SGHTA, FQGNSA. V was clipped by 5 bases and J by 6 bases, with 11 bases between them. The CDR3 DNA reads as TGTGCCAGCAGCCCCCCCGGGGCTCAGCCCCAGCATTTT. Its translation: CASSPPGAQPQHF.

In its sample, this clone was seen once. The rearrangement links TRBV7-3 to TRBJ1-2, with D unresolved. Germline loops: CDR1 SGHTA, CDR2 FQGTGA. Trimming removed 5 bases at V and 8 bases at J, with 21 bases between. This CDR3 has 15 amino acids. The CDR3 spells CASSKSRAGEEGYTF. The CDR3, as DNA: TGTGCCAGCAGCAAGTCGAGGGCGGGTGAGGAAGGCTACACCTTC.

The genes are TRBV10-1 and TRBJ2-7, with 12 nucleotides matching TRBD2. Losses at the gene ends were 6 bases for V and 6 bases for J; bases not matched to a gene: 15. The CDR3 runs 17 residues. From germline, CDR1 is WNHNN and CDR2 SYGVQD (reference sequence). The DNA for the CDR3 is TGCGCCAGCAGCCTCCCATCTAGCGGGAGGGCCAAGAGCGAGCAGTACTTC. Its protein product is CASSLPSSGRAKSEQYF.

The chain has TRBV6-1 and TRBJ1-3, with D perhaps matching TRBD1 (5 bases). The V end was cut by 8 bases, the J end by 2 bases, with 10 bases between. The germline gives CDR1 MNHNS, CDR2 SASEGT. The CDR3 is 13 residues long. The CDR3 region has the DNA TGTGCCAGCTCCCGGGACCCTGGAAACACCATATATTTT. Translation gives CASSRDPGNTIYF.

The gene calls are TRBV30 and TRBJ2-3; D is unresolved. Germline V CDR1 and CDR2: GTSNPN, SVGIG (reference sequence). The CDR3 extends over 14 amino acids. V lost 0 bases to trimming and J lost 2 bases, with 9 bases between them. The DNA for the CDR3 is TGTGCCTGGAGTGTTGGGCTTTCCACAGATACGCAGTATTTT. Its protein product is CAWSVGLSTDTQYF. The full variable domain, rest sourced from reference TRBV30 and TRBJ2-3, is SQTIHQWPATLVQPVGSPLSLECTVEGTSNPNLYWYRQAAGRGLQLLFYSVGIGQISSEVPQNLSASRPQDRQFILSSKKLLLSDSGFYLCAWSVGLSTDTQYFGPGTRLTVL.

The gene calls are TRBV18 and TRBJ2-1; no clear D. From germline, CDR1 is KGHSH and CDR2 LQKENI. Trimming removed 6 bases at V and 4 bases at J, with 19 bases between. This CDR3 contains 16 residues. The DNA of the CDR3 is TGTGCCAGCTCCCCCCTATTGACATCTAATTACAATGAGCAGTTCTTC. Translating gives CASSPLLTSNYNEQFF. Looking up the rest from reference TRBV18 and TRBJ2-1 gives the full variable domain: NAGVMQNPRHLVRRRGQEARLRCSPMKGHSHVYWYRQLPEEGLKFMVYLQKENIIDESGMPKERFSAEFPKEGPSILRIQQVVRGDSAAYFCASSPLLTSNYNEQFFGPGTRLTVL.

The chain uses TRBV10-3 and TRBJ2-7; 9 bases line up with TRBD2. Germline V CDR1 and CDR2: ENHRY, SYGVKD. V lost 11 bases and J lost 7; bases outside the gene matches: 21. CDR3 length: 16 residues. Written as DNA, the CDR3 is TGTGCCTCGGGAGGGCTAGCGGGGTTAGCTCCTAAGGAGCAGTACTTC. Translation gives CASGGLAGLAPKEQYF.

As DNA, the CDR3 is TGTGCCAGCAGCTTAGGACATTGGAACTATGGCTACACCTTC. Translation gives CASSLGHWNYGYTF. V usage is TRBV11-3 and J usage is TRBJ1-2; unclear D gene. The germline CDR1 and CDR2 sequences are SGHNT and YENEEA. V was shortened by 1 base and J by 2 bases, with 8 bases between the two germline ends. This CDR3 is built from 14 residues.

This chain uses TRBV7-9 with TRBJ2-7; perhaps D is TRBD1 or TRBD2 (5 bases each). CDR1 and CDR2 (germline): SEHNR, FQNEAQ (reference sequence). The ends were cut back, 5 bases at V and 0 bases at J, with 20 bases in the middle. The CDR3 totals 17 residues. CDR3 region: CASSPDLRDPNSYEQYF. CDR3 bases: TGTGCCAGCAGCCCCGATCTCCGGGACCCAAACTCCTACGAGCAGTACTTC.

The V gene is TRBV15, the J gene TRBJ2-3; D is ambiguous. The CDR3 totals 14 residues. Looked up from germline, CDR1 is LNHNV and CDR2 is YYDKDF (reference sequence). The V and J ends lost 0 bases and 3 bases respectively, with 7 bases between them. CDR3 sequence reads: CATSRDRGTDTQYF. CDR3 sequence (DNA): TGTGCCACCAGCAGAGATCGAGGTACAGATACGCAGTATTTT. Combining the CDR3 with reference TRBV15 and TRBJ2-3 gives the whole variable domain DAMVIQNPRYQVTQFGKPVTLSCSQTLNHNVMYWYQQKSSQAPKLLFHYYDKDFNNEADTPDNFQSRRPNTSFCFLDIRSPGLGDTAMYLCATSRDRGTDTQYFGPGTRLTVL.

This clone was recorded only once. This rearrangement joins TRBV29-1 to TRBJ1-2; D remains ambiguous. From germline, CDR1 is SQVTM and CDR2 ANQGSEA. The CDR3 sequence is 12 residues long. Deletions cut 4 bases from V and 1 base from J, with 7 bases between. CDR3 DNA: TGCAGCGTTGTCGAGAATAACTATGGCTACACCTTC. Residues: CSVVENNYGYTF.

The gene calls are TRBV4-1 and TRBJ2-6; 12 bases are a match to TRBD1. With 7 bases clipped from V and 1 base from J, the junction kept 5 bases outside the gene matches. Germline V gene lookup returns CDR1 MGHRA and CDR2 YSYEKL. This CDR3 contains 17 residues. Written as DNA, the CDR3 is TGCGCCAGCAAACCGGGACAGGGGGCATCTGGGGCCAACGTCCTGACTTTC. The encoded protein is CASKPGQGASGANVLTF.

This rearrangement joins TRBV10-3 to TRBJ1-5; 7 bases line up with TRBD1. With V trimmed by 0 bases and J by 7 bases, 3 bases remained unmatched. CDR1 and CDR2 from the germline V gene are ENHRY and SYGVKD. There are 14 residues in the CDR3. CDR3 nucleotides: TGTGCCATCAGTGAGTCAGGGGGCAGGCAGCCCCAGCATTTT. Translating gives CAISESGGRQPQHF.

The CDR3 protein is CASSLMTSGSGEQYF. As DNA, the CDR3 is TGCGCCAGCAGCTTGATGACTAGCGGGAGCGGAGAGCAGTACTTC. The J gene is TRBJ2-7, the V gene TRBV5-1; 12 bases agree with TRBD2. This CDR3 comprises 15 residues. Germline loops: CDR1 SGHRS, CDR2 YFSETQ. With 1 base clipped from V and 7 bases from J, the junction kept 6 bases outside the gene matches.

CDR3 nucleotide sequence: TGTGCCAGCAGTGCTTCCGGGACTAGCGGGACCTACAATGAGCAGTTCTTC. Translated, it gives CASSASGTSGTYNEQFF. This sequence joins TRBV4-2 and TRBJ2-1; 13 nucleotides line up with TRBD2. The CDR3 has 17 residues. The junction had 7 bases not matched to a gene; V was cut back by 6 bases and J by 2 bases. Germline CDR1 LGHNA, CDR2 YNFKEQ.